This entry lists 5 T cell receptor beta chains sequenced from one sample in a study of human T cells and chemical hapten exposure. Stated time point: patch test 3, about 24 weeks after DPC sensitization. Treatment reported: therapeutic diphenylcyclopropenone sensitization with weekly scalp DPC. MiXCR was run by TCRdb on the RACE reads, yielding one entry per CDR3 protein. The table has about 200,000 distinct CDR3 sequences, roughly a quarter seen once; the top ten hold about 2.5%. Sample: whole blood, taken in connection with sensitization to the hapten diphenylcyclopropenone (DPC). The receptors stem from a woman in her thirties or forties with alopecia areata. Some clones in this sample may be carry-over from other donors' samples.

This clonotype appeared a few times. The rearrangement links TRBV7-9 to TRBJ2-7; 8 bases fit TRBD2. Germline CDR1 reads SEHNR; CDR2 reads FQNEAQ (reference sequence). V gave up 0 bases and J gave up 7 bases; unmatched junction bases: 8. This CDR3 has 15 residues. The CDR3 DNA reads TGTGCCAGCAGCTTAGCGATACTAGCGGAGCCAGAGCAGTACTTC. Amino acid sequence: CASSLAILAEPEQYF.

The chain joins TRBV28 to TRBJ2-2; D possibly corresponds to TRBD1 (5 bases). This CDR3 is built from 15 residues. Germline V gene sequence: CDR1 MDHEN, CDR2 SYDVKM. V was clipped by 5 bases and J by 6 bases, with 16 bases between them. CDR3 bases: TGTGCCAGCAGTCCCCCCGACAGACCCGCCGGGGAGCTGTTTTTT. Its protein is CASSPPDRPAGELFF.

V usage is TRBV28 and J usage is TRBJ1-5, with 8 positions matching TRBD1. Trimming removed 5 bases from V and 2 bases from J; junction bases left unmatched: 14. The CDR3 has 18 residues. Germline CDR1 is MDHEN and CDR2 is SYDVKM. The CDR3 DNA sequence: TGTGCCAGCAGTCCACTTGGACAGGGCTTTTGGGGCAATCAGCCCCAGCATTTT. This gives the protein CASSPLGQGFWGNQPQHF.

The table lists this clonotype with a few counts. This rearrangement joins TRBV7-2 to TRBJ2-1; the D gene is possibly TRBD2 (5 bases). The CDR3 runs to 14 residues. CDR1 and CDR2 (germline): SGHTA, FQGNSA. Between the trimmed V and J ends, which lost 5 bases and 8 bases, there was a span of 16 bases. CDR3 bases: TGTGCCAGCAGCCAAGACTACGCCGGGGATGAGCAGTTCTTC. It codes for CASSQDYAGDEQFF.

This CDR3 is CASSIEVGQNTEAFF. The CDR3 DNA follows: TGTGCCAGCAGCATCGAGGTCGGACAGAACACTGAAGCTTTCTTT. The chain employs TRBV7-2 and TRBJ1-1, with a weak D call TRBD1 (5 bases). The CDR3 sequence is 15 residues long. CDR1 is SGHTA, CDR2 FQGNSA, per germline. V gave up 5 bases and J gave up 1 base, with 14 bases separating them.